Each of the 13 T cell receptor beta chains below was sequenced from the same sample in a study of circulating and synovial CD4+ cells in juvenile arthritis. The repertoire was sequenced with immunoSEQ multiplex PCR; TCRdb's copy has only in-frame clones and lacks some. Counted here are about 32,000 clones, about 95% occurring once; the ten biggest clones make up around 0.68%. The sequenced sample consisted of CD4+ T cells from blood. These receptors were taken from a human donor with juvenile idiopathic arthritis.

This chain uses TRBV6-1 with TRBJ1-4; tentatively, D is TRBD1 (5 bases). CDR1 and CDR2 (germline): MNHNS, SASEGT. V was trimmed by 5 bases and J by 2 bases, leaving 12 bases between them. CDR3 length: 15 residues. CDR3 nucleotides: TGTGCCAGCAGTTTGGGGGGGTCGACTAATGAAAAACTGTTTTTT. Its protein product is CASSLGGSTNEKLFF.

This clone is a singleton in its sample. The chain has TRBV2 and TRBJ1-2; a weak D match, TRBD1 (5 bases). Germline CDR1 reads SNHLY; CDR2 reads FYNNEI. Trimming shortened V by 11 bases and J by 4 bases, and 14 bases separated the two germline ends. There are 12 residues in the CDR3. DNA for the CDR3: TGTGCCGGGACTCGGCTTATCTATGGCTACACCTTC. This translates into CAGTRLIYGYTF.

This chain joins TRBV5-1 and TRBJ2-1, with 11 bases fitting TRBD2. CDR3 length: 14 amino acids. Germline values: CDR1 SGHRS, CDR2 YFSETQ. J was trimmed by 9 bases and V by 0 bases; bases with no gene match: 2. Here the CDR3 reads CASSLGLAGGEQFF. The CDR3, as DNA: TGCGCCAGCAGCTTGGGGCTAGCGGGGGGTGAGCAGTTCTTC.

V usage is TRBV19 and J usage is TRBJ2-3; TRBD1 agrees at 12 bases. CDR3 length: 15 amino acids. After removal of 0 bases from V and 6 bases from J, the junction contained 1 base not matched to a gene. Germline loops: CDR1 LNHDA, CDR2 SQIVND (reference sequence). The CDR3 is CASSIEGQGADTQYF. CDR3 sequence (DNA): TGTGCCAGTAGTATAGAGGGACAGGGGGCCGATACGCAGTATTTT.

The chain combines TRBV18 with TRBJ1-1; no definite D call. V shed 3 bases and J shed 11 bases, with 10 bases lying between them. Germline-derived CDR1 and CDR2 are KGHSH and LQKENI. The CDR3 loop spans 11 amino acids. In DNA, the CDR3 is TGTGCCAGCTCACCTTTGCTGGAGGCTTTCTTT. Translating it yields CASSPLLEAFF.

V gene TRBV28 combines with J gene TRBJ2-5, with a tentative D call TRBD1 (6 bases). The J call is in doubt because the DNA end fits TRBJ2-7 better. In germline, CDR1 is MDHEN, CDR2 SYDVKM. CDR3 size: 15 residues. CDR3 in amino acids: CASSLGGQSTYEQYF. Here the CDR3 DNA reads TGTGCCAGCAGTTTAGGAGGACAGAGCACCTACGAGCAGTACTTC.

The genes are TRBV28 and TRBJ2-7; 12 bases align to TRBD2. This CDR3 region has 15 residues. Germline V CDR1 and CDR2: MDHEN, SYDVKM. The junction had 5 bases not matched to a gene; V was cut back by 5 bases and J by 3 bases. For the CDR3, the DNA is TGTGCCAGCAGTGTGTCGACTAGCGGGAGCTACGAGCAGTACTTC. It codes for CASSVSTSGSYEQYF.

V usage is TRBV9 and J usage is TRBJ2-7; D may be TRBD2 (5 bases). From germline, CDR1 is SGDLS and CDR2 YYNGEE. This CDR3 comprises 14 residues. The germline V and J ends were trimmed by 1 base and 2 bases, with 10 bases remaining between them. In nucleotides, the CDR3 is TGTGCCAGCAGCGTACACCCCGGGGCCTACGAGCAGTACTTC. This codes for CASSVHPGAYEQYF.

This clone was recorded only once. Compared with germline, one end of the junction differs, possibly owing to a read error. The chain has TRBV5-6 and TRBJ2-1; 8 bases fit TRBD1. Germline V gene lookup returns CDR1 SGHDT and CDR2 YYEEEE. The CDR3 runs 15 residues. DNA of the CDR3: TGTGCCAGCATCTTGACAGGGGCACCCTACAATGAGCAGTTCTTC. It is translated as CASILTGAPYNEQFF.

The J gene is TRBJ2-1, the V gene TRBV19, with 14 bases lining up with TRBD2. V shed 7 bases and J 9 bases; nucleotides not matched to a gene: 8. This CDR3 contains 15 residues. The V gene's germline CDR1 is LNHDA and CDR2 SQIVND (reference sequence). The CDR3 DNA reads as TGTGCCAGTATCTCTGGGACTAGCGGGAGATCTGAGCAGTTCTTC. Translated: CASISGTSGRSEQFF.

This clone was observed once. The chain links TRBV6-5 to TRBJ1-1, with TRBD1 matching over 7 bases. The germline CDR1 and CDR2 sequences are MNHEY and SVGAGI. J gave up 1 base and V 2 bases, and 4 bases lay outside the gene matches. The CDR3 is 15 amino acids. The CDR3 DNA reads as TGTGCCAGCAGTTACAGGGGGCCGACGAACACTGAAGCTTTCTTT. This encodes CASSYRGPTNTEAFF.

The gene calls are TRBV7-2 and TRBJ1-1; TRBD1 matches at 7 bases. Trimming at V came to 5 bases and at J to 6 bases, leaving 6 bases not matched to a gene. This CDR3 spans 13 amino acids. Germline values: CDR1 SGHTA, CDR2 FQGNSA. CDR3 in DNA: TGTGCCAGCAGCGTCAACAGGGGAGCTGAAGCTTTCTTT. This gives the protein CASSVNRGAEAFF.

The chain links TRBV27 to TRBJ1-1; TRBD1 might be the D (5 bases). CDR3 length: 14 amino acids. The germline gives CDR1 MNHEY, CDR2 SMNVEV (reference sequence). V was cut by 6 bases and J by 1 base, with 12 bases left in between. CDR3 sequence reads: CASRGNRRNTEAFF. CDR3 bases: TGTGCCAGCAGGGGTAACAGGAGGAACACTGAAGCTTTCTTT.